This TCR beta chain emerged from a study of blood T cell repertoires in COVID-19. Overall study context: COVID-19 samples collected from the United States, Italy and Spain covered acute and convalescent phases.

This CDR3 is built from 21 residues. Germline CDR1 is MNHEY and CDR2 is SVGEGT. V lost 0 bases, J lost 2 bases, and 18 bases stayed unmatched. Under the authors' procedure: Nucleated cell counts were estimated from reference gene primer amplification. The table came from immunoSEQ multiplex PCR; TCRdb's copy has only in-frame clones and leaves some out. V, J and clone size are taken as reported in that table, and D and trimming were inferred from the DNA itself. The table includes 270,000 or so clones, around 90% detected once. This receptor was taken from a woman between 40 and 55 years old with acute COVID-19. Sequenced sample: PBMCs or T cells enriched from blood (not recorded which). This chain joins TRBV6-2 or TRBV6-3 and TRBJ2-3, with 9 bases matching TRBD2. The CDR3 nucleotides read TGTGCCAGCAGTTACTCCTACCGTGACAGGGAACTAGCGGGCCCCACAGATACGCAGTATTTT. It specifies CASSYSYRDRELAGPTDTQYF.